The rows below give T cell receptor beta chains drawn from one sample of a study of T cell repertoires in cytomegalovirus infection. TCRdb independently ran MiXCR on the reads; one entry per CDR3 protein. The sample lists 450,000 to 600,000 distinct CDR3 sequences; approximately 10% were seen once. The sample comprised PBMCs. Receptor source: a human donor in good health (CMV status not recorded). Some clones in this sample may be carry-over from other donors' samples. CDR3s include the opening cysteine and the closing phenylalanine or tryptophan. The D gene is left open where the match is weak. Not every row has a clone size; where given, it reads once, few, many or a size class.

d_call clone_size j_call v_call cdr3_nt cdr3_aa
TRBD2 few TRBJ2-3 TRBV20-1 TGCAGTGCCTACCTAGCGGGAGGTGGCACAGATACGCAGTATTTT CSAYLAGGGTDTQYF
TRBD2 many TRBJ2-3 TRBV5-1 TGCGCCAGCAGCCGTGGCCCTAGCGGGAGCCCAGATACGCAGTATTTT CASSRGPSGSPDTQYF
TRBD2 many TRBJ2-1 TRBV12-3/TRBV12-4 TGTGCCAGCAGCCCAACTAGCGGGGGAAAATATGAGCAGTTCTTC CASSPTSGGKYEQFF
NA NA TRBJ1-5 TRBV7-9 TGTGCCAGCAGCTTAGCCATCCCTGGACATTCGTTTAGCAATCAGCCCCAGCATTTT CASSLAIPGHSFSNQPQHF
TRBD2 many TRBJ2-1 TRBV12-3/TRBV12-4 TGTGCCAGCAGTCCGACTAGCCAGTCCTACAATGAGCAGTTCTTC CASSPTSQSYNEQFF
NA NA TRBJ2-1 TRBV3-1 TGTGCCAGCAGCCAAGAGGGGGGGGCTTTCTTGAATGAGCAGTTCTTC CASSQEGGAFLNEQFF
TRBD1 many TRBJ2-3 TRBV7-3 TGTGCCAGCAGCCGTGGACAGGGGTCCGATACGCAGTATTTT CASSRGQGSDTQYF
NA many TRBJ1-2 TRBV4-2 TGTGCCAGCAGCCAAGACCAGGGAGAATATGGCTACACCTTC CASSQDQGEYGYTF
NA many TRBJ2-5 TRBV6-5 TGTGCCAGCAGCCCCGGGGAGGGGGCCCCCTTGGGGAAGTACTTC CASSPGEGAPLGKYF
TRBD1 NA TRBJ1-5 TRBV12-3/TRBV12-4 TGTGCCAGCAGTTTTTCAAGGGACAGGGCGGTGGGAAGCAATCAGCCCCAGCATTTT CASSFSRDRAVGSNQPQHF
TRBD1 few TRBJ1-5 TRBV9 TGTGCCAGCAGCCGGGGGACAGGGGCCGAACAGCCCCAGCATTTT CASSRGTGAEQPQHF
TRBD1 NA TRBJ1-4 TRBV5-1 TGCGCCAGCAGCCCGGGACAGGTCGGGATAAGTGAAAAACTGTTTTTT CASSPGQVGISEKLFF
NA many TRBJ1-1 TRBV20-1 TGCAGTGCAATTCCCGCGGGGTTGAACACTGAAGCTTTCTTT CSAIPAGLNTEAFF
TRBD1 NA TRBJ1-1 TRBV5-1 TGCGCCAGCAGCCCGCAGGGGGCGAACGCTGAAGCTTTCTTT CASSPQGANAEAFF
NA few TRBJ1-2 TRBV5-6 TGTGCCAGCAGCTTGGGATTTGGCTACACCTTC CASSLGFGYTF
NA NA TRBJ1-4 TRBV20-1 TGCAGTGCTAGAGTGGGGGCGGCTTACAATGAAAAACTGTTTTTT CSARVGAAYNEKLFF
TRBD2 many TRBJ2-7 TRBV11-1 TGTGCCAGCAGCTCCTTAGCGGGACTAAGGTACGAGCAGTACTTC CASSSLAGLRYEQYF
NA many TRBJ2-7 TRBV5-1 TGCGCCAGCAGCCTACGACAGAACTCCTACGAGCAGTACTTC CASSLRQNSYEQYF
NA NA TRBJ2-1 TRBV9 TGTGCCAGCAGCGTAGCGGTCGGTATTTACAATGAGCAGTTCTTC CASSVAVGIYNEQFF
NA NA TRBJ2-1 TRBV27 TGTGCCAGCAGTCGCAAGGTGAACAATGAGCAGTTCTTC CASSRKVNNEQFF
TRBD2 many TRBJ2-3 TRBV6-5 TGTGCCAGCACCCCACTAGCGCTCAGCACAGATACGCAGTATTTT CASTPLALSTDTQYF
TRBD2 NA TRBJ2-1 TRBV5-6 TGTGCCAGCAGCAGCAAGCAGGGGACTAGCGGGAGCAATGAGCAGTTCTTC CASSSKQGTSGSNEQFF
NA NA TRBJ2-7 TRBV30 TGTGCCTGGAGTGTAGGACAGCCCTCCTACGAGCAGTACTTC CAWSVGQPSYEQYF
NA many TRBJ1-5 TRBV18 TGTGCCAGCTCACCAGGTCAATCAAGCAATCAGCCCCAGCATTTT CASSPGQSSNQPQHF
TRBD2 NA TRBJ2-1 TRBV2 TGTGCCAGCAGTAGGGGACTAGGCAATGAGCAGTTCTTC CASSRGLGNEQFF
TRBD2 many TRBJ2-3 TRBV20-1 TGCAGTGCTAGAGTCGGGAGCGGGGGGATGTCGGATACGCAGTATTTT CSARVGSGGMSDTQYF
TRBD1 many TRBJ2-7 TRBV6-6 TGTGCCAGCAGTTACTCGACAGGGAATCCACTCTACGAGCAGTACTTC CASSYSTGNPLYEQYF
NA many TRBJ1-1 TRBV11-3 TGTGCCAGCAGCGTCCGGACAGCGCGGGGGAGCACTGAAGCTTTCTTT CASSVRTARGSTEAFF
NA many TRBJ2-3 TRBV10-3 TGTGCCATCCAAGAGCTACAGCTCAATCGGAGCACAGATACGCAGTATTTT CAIQELQLNRSTDTQYF
NA many TRBJ2-6 TRBV20-1 TGCAGTGCTCAAGGTCCCGGACAGCACCCTGGGGCCAACGTCCTGACTTTC CSAQGPGQHPGANVLTF
NA NA TRBJ1-6 TRBV6-1 TGTGCCAGCAGTGAACGAGGACCGAGCTCCTCTAATTCACCCCTCCACTTT CASSERGPSSSNSPLHF
NA few TRBJ2-1 TRBV5-1 TGCGCCAGCAGCACAGGATCCGGGGGATGGGATGAGCAGTTCTTC CASSTGSGGWDEQFF
NA few TRBJ1-2 TRBV28 TGTGCCAGCAGTTTCGGGGAAGATAACTATGGCTACACCTTC CASSFGEDNYGYTF
TRBD1 many TRBJ2-7 TRBV7-2 TGTGCCAGCAGCTCCCGGGACAGGGGGGAGTACGAGCAGTACTTC CASSSRDRGEYEQYF
NA many TRBJ1-2 TRBV18 TGTGCCAGCTCACTAAGACAGGATTCCTTTGGCTACACCTTC CASSLRQDSFGYTF
NA many TRBJ2-3 TRBV2 TGTGCCAGCAGTGCGGGGGGCCCAGATACGCAGTATTTT CASSAGGPDTQYF
NA many TRBJ2-7 TRBV19 TGTGCCAGTAAAAAGCGGCTGAGCTCCTACGAGCAGTACTTC CASKKRLSSYEQYF
NA NA TRBJ2-4 TRBV7-9 TGTGCCAGCAGCTTCAAAAACATTCAGTACTTC CASSFKNIQYF
NA NA TRBJ1-2 TRBV6-5 TGTGCCAGCAGCCCTGGGACATTCGGCTACACCTTC CASSPGTFGYTF
NA few TRBJ1-4 TRBV19 TGTGCCAGCCGCGGAAACGGAGGTCCTAATGAAAAACTGTTTTTT CASRGNGGPNEKLFF